This entry describes one TCR beta chain. Its cognate antigen is unknown. The junction departs from the called germline gene at one end, perhaps through a read error. This entry is derived from a study of OX40 agonist ivuxolimab in advanced cancers. Study background: Ivuxolimab, an agonist antibody against OX40 (CD134), was given to patients. Whole-study results and caveats: Averaged across samples, CD8+ T cells carried more expanded clones than CD4+ did. People who partly responded at 0.1-3.0 mg/kg had some of the least clonal expansion seen.

Method: immunoSEQ multiplex PCR; TCRdb's copy keeps in-frame clones and lacks some. The table includes around 35,000 clones, about four fifths detected once. The specimen comprised CD4+ or CD8+ T cells sorted from blood, sampled in a trial of the OX40 agonist ivuxolimab. The clonotype comes from an adult with an advanced solid tumor such as melanoma, head and neck, liver or kidney cancer.

CDR3 coding DNA: TGTGCTAGCAGCCCCACCTCTCAACCCGGAGATACGCAGTATTTT. Its protein is CASSPTSQPGDTQYF. V usage is TRBV7-7 and J usage is TRBJ2-3; no definite D call. The CDR3 has 15 amino acids. Germline V gene sequence: CDR1 SSHAT, CDR2 FNYEAQ (reference sequence). The full variable domain, in which reference TRBV7-7 and TRBJ2-3 provide the parts outside the CDR3, is GAGVSQSPRYKVTKRGQDVTLRCDPISSHATLYWYQQALGQGPEFLTYFNYEAQPDKSGLPSDRFSAERPEGSISTLTIQRTEQRDSAMYRCASSPTSQPGDTQYFGPGTRLTVL.